This T cell receptor beta chain was obtained from a study of response to subunit inactivated influenza vaccine. This clonotype turned up a few times. CDR3 length: 15 amino acids. Germline V gene data show CDR1 as DFQATT and CDR2 as SNEGSKA (reference sequence). Trimming removed 2 bases from V and 4 bases from J, with 14 bases in between. TCRdb processed the RT-PCR reads anew with MiXCR; each CDR3 protein has one entry. The sample yields about 500,000 distinct CDR3 sequences, 10% to 15% seen once. The sequence was collected from a man aged 50 to 59 who received an inactivated influenza vaccine. The source was PBMCs from blood, collected around seven weeks after vaccination. The genes are TRBV20-1 and TRBJ2-2; D might be TRBD1 (5 bases). CDR3 residues: CSARRSGSGTGELFF. Written as DNA, the CDR3 is TGCAGTGCTAGAAGGTCAGGGTCGGGCACCGGGGAGCTGTTTTTT.